This T cell receptor beta chain was identified in a study of blood T cells in healthy people across ages. The CDR3 consists of 14 residues. V was cut by 1 base and J by 4 bases, with 12 bases left in between. Per the germline V gene, CDR1 is SGHRS and CDR2 is YFSETQ. In each sample, at least 7 million PBMCs were isolated. A second about 7 to 11 cycle PCR used barcoded and J-beta primers. A template-switch adaptor that had 12 random nucleotides put a tag on each cDNA molecule. TCRdb recomputed calls from the 5' RACE reads with MiXCR, one row per CDR3 protein. The repertoire includes 1.8 million or so distinct CDR3 sequences, about two fifths of them detected once, and 23% sits in the top ten. This clonotype was seen a handful of times. A clone one base away is much larger, so this may be a read error.

The sample taken for sequencing was blood. This rearrangement joins TRBV5-1 to TRBJ2-7, with D maybe TRBD2 (5 bases). This clonotype was sampled from a human donor in good health. CDR3 sequence: CASSLLIEGYEQYF. The CDR3, as DNA: TGCGCCAGCAGCTTGCTTATAGAGGGTTACGAGCAGTACTTC.